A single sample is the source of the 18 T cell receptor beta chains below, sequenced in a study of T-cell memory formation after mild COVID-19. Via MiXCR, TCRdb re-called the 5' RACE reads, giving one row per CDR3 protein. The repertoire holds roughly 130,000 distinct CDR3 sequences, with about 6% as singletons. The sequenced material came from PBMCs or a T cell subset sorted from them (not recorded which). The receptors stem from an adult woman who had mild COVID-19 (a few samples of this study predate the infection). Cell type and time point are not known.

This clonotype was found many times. The DNA for the CDR3 is TGTGCCAGCAGTGAATCGGGACAGAAAGAGACCCAGTACTTC. It translates to CASSESGQKETQYF. The chain uses TRBV6-1 and TRBJ2-5; 7 bases map to TRBD1. Germline assignment: CDR1 MNHNS and CDR2 SASEGT. This CDR3 spans 14 amino acids. With 2 bases clipped from V and 3 bases from J, the junction kept 3 bases outside the gene matches.

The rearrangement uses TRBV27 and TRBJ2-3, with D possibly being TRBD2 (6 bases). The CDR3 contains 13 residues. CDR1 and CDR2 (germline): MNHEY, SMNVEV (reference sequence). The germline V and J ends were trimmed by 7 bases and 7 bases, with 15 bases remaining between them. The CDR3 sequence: CASTSGSQYTQYF. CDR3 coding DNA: TGTGCCAGCACAAGCGGGTCACAATATACGCAGTATTTT.

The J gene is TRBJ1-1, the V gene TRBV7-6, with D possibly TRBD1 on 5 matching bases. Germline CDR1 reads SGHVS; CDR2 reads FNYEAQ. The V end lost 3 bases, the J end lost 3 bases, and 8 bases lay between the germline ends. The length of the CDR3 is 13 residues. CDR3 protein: CASSLTVDTEAFF. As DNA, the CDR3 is TGTGCCAGCAGCTTGACAGTAGACACTGAAGCTTTCTTT.

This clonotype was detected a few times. CDR3 residues: CASSREGETQYF. The CDR3, as DNA: TGCGCCAGCAGCAGGGAAGGGGAGACCCAGTACTTC. This chain links TRBV5-1 with TRBJ2-5; D unclear. The germline V and J ends were trimmed by 4 bases and 5 bases, with 9 bases remaining between them. The CDR3 totals 12 residues. Germline V gene data show CDR1 as SGHRS and CDR2 as YFSETQ.

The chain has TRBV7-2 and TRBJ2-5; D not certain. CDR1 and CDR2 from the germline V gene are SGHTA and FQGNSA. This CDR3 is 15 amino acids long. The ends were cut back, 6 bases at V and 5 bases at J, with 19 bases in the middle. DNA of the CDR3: TGTGCCAGCAGGTACTCCCTTACCGGTCAGGAGACCCAGTACTTC. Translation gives CASRYSLTGQETQYF. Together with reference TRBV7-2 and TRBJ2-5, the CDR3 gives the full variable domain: GAGVSQSPSNKVTEKGKDVELRCDPISGHTALYWYRQSLGQGLEFLIYFQGNSAPDKSGLPSDRFSAERTGGSVSTLTIQRTQQEDSAVYLCASRYSLTGQETQYFGPGTRLLVL.

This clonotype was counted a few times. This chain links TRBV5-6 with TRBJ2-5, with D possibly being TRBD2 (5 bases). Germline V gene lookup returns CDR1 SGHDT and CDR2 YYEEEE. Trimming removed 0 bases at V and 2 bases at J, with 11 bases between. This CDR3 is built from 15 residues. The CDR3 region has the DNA TGTGCCAGCAGCTTGGGGAGGAGCTATCAAGAGACCCAGTACTTC. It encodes CASSLGRSYQETQYF.

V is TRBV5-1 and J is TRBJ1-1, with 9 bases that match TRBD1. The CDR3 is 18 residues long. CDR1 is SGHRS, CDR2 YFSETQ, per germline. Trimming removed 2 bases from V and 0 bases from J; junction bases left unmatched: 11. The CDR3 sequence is CASSLMGQGYGVNTEAFF. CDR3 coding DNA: TGCGCCAGCAGCTTAATGGGACAGGGTTATGGGGTGAACACTGAAGCTTTCTTT.

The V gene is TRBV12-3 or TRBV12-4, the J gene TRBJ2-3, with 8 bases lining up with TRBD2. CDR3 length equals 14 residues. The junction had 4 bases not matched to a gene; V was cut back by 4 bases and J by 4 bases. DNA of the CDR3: TGTGCCAGCAGTTCGGGACTAGGTCCAGATACGCAGTATTTT. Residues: CASSSGLGPDTQYF.

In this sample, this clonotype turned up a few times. The CDR3 DNA follows: TGTGCCACCAGTGATTTCTCTCGGGGTGTCAATGAGCAGTTCTTC. As protein: CATSDFSRGVNEQFF. The rearrangement joins TRBV24-1 to TRBJ2-1; D perhaps matches TRBD2 (5 bases). CDR3 length: 15 residues. Germline V gene sequence: CDR1 KGHDR, CDR2 SFDVKD. Trimming stripped 1 base from V and 6 bases from J, with 12 bases between.

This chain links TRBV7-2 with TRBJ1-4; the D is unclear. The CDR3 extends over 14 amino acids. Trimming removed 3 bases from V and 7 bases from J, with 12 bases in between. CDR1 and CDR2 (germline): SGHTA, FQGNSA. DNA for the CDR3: TGTGCCAGCAGCTTCGGGTTATTCGGTGAAAAACTGTTTTTT. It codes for CASSFGLFGEKLFF.

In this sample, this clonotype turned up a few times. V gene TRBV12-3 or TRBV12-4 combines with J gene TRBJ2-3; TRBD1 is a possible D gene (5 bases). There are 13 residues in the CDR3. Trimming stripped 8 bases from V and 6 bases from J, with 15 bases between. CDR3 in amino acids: CASGLRRVDTQYF. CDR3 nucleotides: TGTGCCAGCGGATTGCGCAGGGTGGATACGCAGTATTTT.

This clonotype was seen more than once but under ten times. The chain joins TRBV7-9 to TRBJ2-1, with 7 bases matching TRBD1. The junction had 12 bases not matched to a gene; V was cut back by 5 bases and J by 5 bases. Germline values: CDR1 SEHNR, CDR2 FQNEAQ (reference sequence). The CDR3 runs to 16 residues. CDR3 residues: CASSPRQGGINNEQFF. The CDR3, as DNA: TGTGCCAGCAGCCCCCGACAGGGTGGGATCAACAATGAGCAGTTCTTC.

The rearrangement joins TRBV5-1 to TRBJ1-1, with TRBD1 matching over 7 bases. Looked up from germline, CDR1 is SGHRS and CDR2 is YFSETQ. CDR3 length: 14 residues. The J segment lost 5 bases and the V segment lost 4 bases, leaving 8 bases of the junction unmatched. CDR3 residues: CASSQGTVGTEAFF. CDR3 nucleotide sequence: TGCGCCAGCAGCCAAGGGACAGTGGGGACTGAAGCTTTCTTT.

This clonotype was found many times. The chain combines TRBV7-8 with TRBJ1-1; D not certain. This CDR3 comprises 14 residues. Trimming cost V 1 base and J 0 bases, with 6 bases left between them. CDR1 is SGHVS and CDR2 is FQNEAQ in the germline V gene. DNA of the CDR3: TGTGCCAGCAGCTTAGGTCTGGTGAACACTGAAGCTTTCTTT. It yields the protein CASSLGLVNTEAFF.

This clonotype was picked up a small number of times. The CDR3 spells CSVRMNTEAFF. CDR3 DNA: TGCAGCGTTCGTATGAACACTGAAGCTTTCTTT. This chain joins TRBV29-1 and TRBJ1-1; D not resolved. The length of the CDR3 is 11 residues. Germline V gene sequence: CDR1 SQVTM, CDR2 ANQGSEA. V was pared by 5 bases and J by 0 bases, with 4 bases between.

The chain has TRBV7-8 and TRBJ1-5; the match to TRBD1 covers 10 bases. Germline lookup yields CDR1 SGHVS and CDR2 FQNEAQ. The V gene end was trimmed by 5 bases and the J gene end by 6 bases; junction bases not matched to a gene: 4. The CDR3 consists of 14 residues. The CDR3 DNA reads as TGTGCCAGCAGCCATAGGACAGGGGGTCAGCCCCAGCATTTT. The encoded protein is CASSHRTGGQPQHF. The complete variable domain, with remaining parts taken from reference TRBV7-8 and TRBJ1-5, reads GAGVSQSPRYKVAKRGQDVALRCDPISGHVSLFWYQQALGQGPEFLTYFQNEAQLDKSGLPSDRFFAERPEGSVSTLKIQRTQQEDSAVYLCASSHRTGGQPQHFGDGTRLSIL.

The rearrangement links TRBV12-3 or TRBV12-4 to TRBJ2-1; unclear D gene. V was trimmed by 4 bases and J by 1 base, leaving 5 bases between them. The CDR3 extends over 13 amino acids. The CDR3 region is CASSYGSYNEQFF. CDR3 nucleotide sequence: TGTGCCAGCAGTTACGGGTCCTACAATGAGCAGTTCTTC.

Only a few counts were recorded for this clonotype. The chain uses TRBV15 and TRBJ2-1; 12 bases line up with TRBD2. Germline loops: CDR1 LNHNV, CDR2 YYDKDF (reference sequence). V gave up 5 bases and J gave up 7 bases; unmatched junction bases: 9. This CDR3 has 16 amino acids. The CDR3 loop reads CATSSRLAGDLNEQFF. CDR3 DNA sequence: TGTGCCACCAGCTCCCGACTAGCGGGAGATTTGAATGAGCAGTTCTTC.